These T cell receptor beta chains were read from a single sample in a study of T cell responses to AZD1222 COVID-19 vaccine. The data were produced by immunoSEQ multiplex PCR, yet TCRdb's version contains in-frame clones alone and is incomplete. The table shows 120,000 or so clones, with 85% to 90% occurring only once. This specimen consisted of peripheral blood, obtained on day 0 of AZD1222 vaccination. The origin of the receptors is an adult in good health. Both conserved end residues are part of each CDR3. The D gene is left open where the match is weak. The size of a clone is reported for some rows only, either as once, few or many, or as a class for expanded clones.

cdr3_aa cdr3_nt j_call d_call clone_size v_call
CASGLVREQYF TGTGCTAGTGGTTTGGTGCGCGAGCAGTACTTC TRBJ2-7 - - TRBV12-5
CASSEDSHNEKLFF TGCGCCAGCAGCGAGGACAGCCATAATGAAAAACTGTTTTTT TRBJ1-4 - - TRBV5-1
CASSEPQGRGGYTF TGTGCCAGCAGTGAACCACAGGGGAGAGGTGGCTACACCTTC TRBJ1-2 TRBD1 - TRBV2
CASSQGGLGANVLTF TGTGCCAGCAGCCAAGGGGGCCTGGGGGCCAACGTCCTGACTTTC TRBJ2-6 TRBD1 - TRBV7-6
CASRGTAETQYF TGTGCCAGCAGGGGGACTGCAGAGACCCAGTACTTC TRBJ2-5 - - TRBV3-1/TRBV3-2
CASSLETAYGYTF TGTGCCAGCAGTTTAGAGACGGCCTATGGCTACACCTTC TRBJ1-2 - - TRBV12-3/TRBV12-4
CASSLSPQENYGYTF TGCGCCAGCAGCCTGTCCCCCCAGGAGAACTATGGCTACACCTTC TRBJ1-2 - - TRBV5-1
CASSYRRDNEQFF TGTGCCAGCAGTTACCGAAGGGACAATGAGCAGTTCTTC TRBJ2-1 - - TRBV12-3/TRBV12-4
CASSPRASTDTQYF TGTGCCAGCAGCCCCCGAGCGAGCACAGATACGCAGTATTTT TRBJ2-3 - - TRBV7-2
CATSSNMGYGEKLFF TGTGCCACCAGCAGCAACATGGGGTATGGTGAAAAACTGTTTTTT TRBJ1-4 - - TRBV15
CASSSGRGLLEQYF TGTGCCAGCAGTTCTGGCAGGGGGTTACTCGAGCAGTACTTC TRBJ2-7 TRBD1 - TRBV6-5
CASSPHGTFNTGELFF TGTGCCAGCAGCCCCCACGGAACCTTCAACACCGGGGAGCTGTTTTTT TRBJ2-2 - - TRBV9
CASSLAWGPDEQYF TGTGCCAGCAGCTTAGCGTGGGGACCCGACGAGCAGTACTTC TRBJ2-7 - once TRBV13
CASSQDMAGPVAPLHF TGTGCCAGCAGCCAAGATATGGCAGGGCCTGTGGCACCCCTCCACTTT TRBJ1-6 - - TRBV3-1/TRBV3-2
CASWDPGPLNTEAFF TGTGCCAGTTGGGACCCAGGACCCCTGAACACTGAAGCTTTCTTT TRBJ1-1 - - TRBV6-5
CASTAGDSSNQPQHF TGTGCCAGTACCGCAGGGGATTCTAGCAATCAGCCCCAGCATTTT TRBJ1-5 - - TRBV19